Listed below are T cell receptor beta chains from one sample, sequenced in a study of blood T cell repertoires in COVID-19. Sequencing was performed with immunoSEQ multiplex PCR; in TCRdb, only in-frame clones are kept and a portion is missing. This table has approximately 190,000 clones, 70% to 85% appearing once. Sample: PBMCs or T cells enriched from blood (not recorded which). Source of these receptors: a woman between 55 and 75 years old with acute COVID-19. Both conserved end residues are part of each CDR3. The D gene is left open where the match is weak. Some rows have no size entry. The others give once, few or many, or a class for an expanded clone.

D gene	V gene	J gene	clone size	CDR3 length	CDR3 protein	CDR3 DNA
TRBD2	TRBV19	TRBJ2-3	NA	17	CASSIEGLAASTDTQYF	TGTGCCAGTAGTATAGAGGGACTAGCGGCTAGCACAGATACGCAGTATTTT
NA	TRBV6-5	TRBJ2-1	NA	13	CASSYLELNEQFF	TGTGCCAGCAGTTACCTAGAGCTCAATGAGCAGTTCTTC
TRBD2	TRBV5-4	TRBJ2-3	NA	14	CASSLVGRADTQYF	TGTGCCAGCAGCTTGGTCGGGAGGGCAGATACGCAGTATTTT
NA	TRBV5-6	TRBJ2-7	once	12	CASSRTTVEQYF	TGTGCCAGCAGCCGAACGACAGTAGAGCAGTACTTC
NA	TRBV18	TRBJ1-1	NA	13	CASSPSQGTEAFF	TGTGCCAGCTCACCGAGTCAGGGAACTGAAGCTTTCTTT
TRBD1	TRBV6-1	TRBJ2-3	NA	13	CASSDPGQGTLQF	TGTGCCAGCAGTGACCCGGGACAGGGGACCCTTCAATTT
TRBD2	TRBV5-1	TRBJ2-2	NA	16	CASSPVTAGGPGELFF	TGCGCCAGCAGCCCTGTAACAGCGGGGGGGCCTGGGGAGCTGTTTTTT
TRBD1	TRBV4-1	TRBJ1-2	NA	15	CASSPSGQASYGYTF	TGCGCCAGCAGCCCCTCGGGACAGGCGAGCTATGGCTACACCTTC
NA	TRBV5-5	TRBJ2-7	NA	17	CASSFPLTGQVSYEQYF	TGTGCCAGCAGCTTTCCTCTTACAGGGCAGGTCTCTTACGAGCAGTACTTC
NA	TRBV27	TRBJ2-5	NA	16	CASSPLIGDSQETQYF	TGTGCCAGCAGTCCTCTCATCGGGGACTCACAAGAGACCCAGTACTTC
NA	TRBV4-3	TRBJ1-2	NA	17	CASSQDGGPVTVYGYTF	TGCGCCAGCAGCCAAGATGGAGGGCCAGTAACTGTCTATGGCTACACCTTC
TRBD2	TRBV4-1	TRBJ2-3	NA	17	CASSQDPGLAGEDTQYF	TGCGCCAGCAGCCAGGATCCGGGACTAGCGGGAGAAGATACGCAGTATTTT
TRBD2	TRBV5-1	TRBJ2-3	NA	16	CASSLAGGFVPDTQYF	TGCGCCAGCAGCTTGGCGGGAGGTTTCGTTCCAGATACGCAGTATTTT
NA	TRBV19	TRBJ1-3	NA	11	CASNRENTIYF	TGTGCCAGTAACAGGGAGAACACCATATATTTT
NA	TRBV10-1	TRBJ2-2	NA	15	CASSGLLQGAGELFF	TGCGCCAGCAGTGGCCTGTTACAGGGAGCCGGGGAGCTGTTTTTT
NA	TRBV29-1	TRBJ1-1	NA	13	CSGSEVRNTEAFF	TGCAGCGGGTCGGAGGTACGGAACACTGAAGCTTTCTTT
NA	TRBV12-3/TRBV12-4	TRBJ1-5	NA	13	CASSFLLNQPQHF	TGTGCCAGCAGTTTTCTACTCAATCAGCCCCAGCATTTT
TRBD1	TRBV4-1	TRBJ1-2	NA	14	CASSQPDRSTGYTF	TGCGCCAGCAGCCAACCGGACAGGTCAACTGGCTACACCTTC
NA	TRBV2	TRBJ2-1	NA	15	CASSLQGGPYNEQFF	TGTGCCAGCAGTCTTCAGGGGGGACCCTACAATGAGCAGTTCTTC
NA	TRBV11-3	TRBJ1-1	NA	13	CASSRGRGTEAFF	TGTGCCAGCAGCAGGGGCCGGGGGACTGAAGCTTTCTTT
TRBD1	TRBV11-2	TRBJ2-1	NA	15	CASSLAGQGYNEQFF	TGTGCCAGCAGCTTAGCGGGACAGGGGTACAATGAGCAGTTCTTC